The 17 T cell receptor beta chains presented below share a single source sample, sequenced in a study of cytomegalovirus exposure and HLA in healthy donors. PCR used 60 Vbeta primers and 13 Jbeta primers. Some clones are missing from TCRdb's copy, which holds only in-frame ones; the method was immunoSEQ multiplex PCR. The sample yields about 90,000 clones, around three quarters seen once. The sequenced sample consisted of PBMCs. The receptors here all came from a man under 40 in good health and CMV-seronegative.

To note about this clone: One end of the junction does not line up with germline, which may come from a read error. This sequence joins TRBV7-9 and TRBJ2-1; D is ambiguous. The CDR3 loop spans 15 amino acids. Germline CDR1 and CDR2: SEHNR and FQNEAQ (reference sequence). Written as DNA, the CDR3 is TGTGCCAGCAGCGCGCCACCCAGGTCCTCCAATGAGCAGTTCTTC. Amino acids: CASSAPPRSSNEQFF.

In this sample, this clone turned up once. This CDR3 reads CASREQGRNQPQHF. The CDR3 DNA is TGTGCCAGTAGAGAACAGGGGAGGAATCAGCCCCAGCATTTT. The rearrangement uses TRBV19 and TRBJ1-5, with 7 bases fitting TRBD1. The CDR3 has 14 residues. Germline CDR1 LNHDA, CDR2 SQIVND (reference sequence). J lost 4 bases, V lost 6 bases, and 6 bases had no gene match.

The chain has TRBV27 and TRBJ1-1; 7 nucleotides agree with TRBD1. The V gene's germline CDR1 is MNHEY and CDR2 SMNVEV (reference sequence). With V trimmed by 4 bases and J by 3 bases, 14 bases remained unmatched. The CDR3 consists of 17 residues. The CDR3 region has the DNA TGTGCCAGCAGTTCTCTAAACAGGGGTATAGGATACACTGAAGCTTTCTTT. Translation: CASSSLNRGIGYTEAFF.

This chain connects TRBV9 to TRBJ2-3, with D uncertain. The CDR3 consists of 13 residues. CDR1 and CDR2 from the germline V gene are SGDLS and YYNGEE. V was cut by 3 bases and J by 0 bases, with 5 bases left in between. The CDR3: CASSGASTDTQYF. The CDR3 DNA is TGTGCCAGCAGCGGCGCTAGCACAGATACGCAGTATTTT.

This rearrangement joins TRBV6-6 to TRBJ2-3; 7 bases align to TRBD1. The CDR3 contains 14 residues. The ends lost 7 bases at V and 2 bases at J; junction bases unmatched: 6. In germline, CDR1 is MNHNY, CDR2 SVGAGI (reference sequence). The CDR3 region has the DNA TGTGCCAGCACCAAGGGACAGTTCACAGATACGCAGTATTTT. Translating it yields CASTKGQFTDTQYF.

The rearrangement joins TRBV7-2 to TRBJ1-6; D unresolved. This CDR3 has 16 residues. V was shortened by 5 bases and J by 5 bases, with 16 bases between the two germline ends. Germline CDR1 is SGHTA and CDR2 is FQGNSA. The CDR3 nucleotides read TGTGCCAGCAGCCCAATATCCGGGGAGCATAATTCACCCCTCCACTTT. Amino acids: CASSPISGEHNSPLHF.

The rearrangement joins TRBV19 to TRBJ2-1, with TRBD2 as a possible D gene (6 bases). This CDR3 spans 15 amino acids. Germline CDR1 is LNHDA and CDR2 is SQIVND (reference sequence). V lost 3 bases and J lost 2, with 11 bases in between. CDR3 amino acids: CASSMIADTYNEQFF. For the CDR3, the DNA is TGTGCCAGTAGTATGATAGCGGACACCTACAATGAGCAGTTCTTC.

CDR3 nucleotides: TGTGCCAGCACCATGGCGGGGATAATGAACTATGGCTACACCTTC. This encodes CASTMAGIMNYGYTF. The chain combines TRBV6-1 with TRBJ1-2; unclear D gene. Germline CDR1 reads MNHNS; CDR2 reads SASEGT. CDR3 size: 15 residues. V lost 7 bases and J lost 2, with 17 bases in between.

The rearrangement links TRBV10-3 to TRBJ1-2; 10 bases align to TRBD1. The CDR3 loop spans 15 amino acids. After removal of 6 bases from V and 5 bases from J, the junction contained 9 bases not matched to a gene. Per germline, CDR1 ENHRY and CDR2 SYGVKD. Written as DNA, the CDR3 is TGTGCCATCAGCAAATTCGGGACAGGGGAATATGGCTACACCTTC. This codes for CAISKFGTGEYGYTF.

The chain employs TRBV9 and TRBJ2-6; TRBD1 matches 11 bases. The CDR3 contains 17 residues. J was trimmed by 3 bases and V by 4 bases; bases with no gene match: 6. Germline V gives CDR1 SGDLS, CDR2 YYNGEE. CDR3 nucleotide sequence: TGTGCCAGCAGCACCCGGACAGGGGGCTTTGGGGCCAACGTCCTGACTTTC. Translated, it gives CASSTRTGGFGANVLTF. Using reference TRBV9 and TRBJ2-6 for the parts outside the CDR3, the full variable domain is DSGVTQTPKHLITATGQRVTLRCSPRSGDLSVYWYQQSLDQGLQFLIQYYNGEERAKGNILERFSAQQFPDLHSELNLSSLELGDSALYFCASSTRTGGFGANVLTFGAGSRLTVL.

This clone was counted between two and nine times. V is TRBV5-1 and J is TRBJ1-1; a possible D gene is TRBD1 (5 bases). This CDR3 is built from 12 residues. Trimming pared 5 bases from V and 7 bases from J, leaving 12 bases between. Germline V gives CDR1 SGHRS, CDR2 YFSETQ. CDR3 in DNA: TGCGCCAGCAGAATCCAGCAGGGTGAAGCTTTCTTT. It codes for CASRIQQGEAFF.

The sample holds one count of this clone. The chain couples TRBV19 to TRBJ2-1; D might be TRBD1 (6 bases). CDR1 is LNHDA, CDR2 SQIVND, per germline (reference sequence). This CDR3 is built from 16 residues. V gave up 11 bases and J gave up 9 bases, with 29 bases separating them. The CDR3 sequence is CASRVQGQRIRSEQFF. The CDR3 DNA sequence: TGTGCCTCAAGGGTACAGGGACAACGAATCCGGAGTGAGCAGTTCTTC. The full variable domain, completed using reference TRBV19 and TRBJ2-1, is DGGITQSPKYLFRKEGQNVTLSCEQNLNHDAMYWYRQDPGQGLRLIYYSQIVNDFQKGDIAEGYSVSREKKESFPLTVTSAQKNPTAFYLCASRVQGQRIRSEQFFGPGTRLTVL.

This clone has a handful of counts. The chain employs TRBV15 and TRBJ2-3, with D possibly being TRBD1 (6 bases). In germline, CDR1 is LNHNV, CDR2 YYDKDF (reference sequence). V was clipped by 0 bases and J by 2 bases, with 15 bases between them. CDR3 length equals 17 residues. The CDR3 region has the DNA TGTGCCACCAGCAGAGATTCGGGCAGGGGATACACAGATACGCAGTATTTT. Translating gives CATSRDSGRGYTDTQYF. The complete variable domain, with remaining parts taken from reference TRBV15 and TRBJ2-3, reads DAMVIQNPRYQVTQFGKPVTLSCSQTLNHNVMYWYQQKSSQAPKLLFHYYDKDFNNEADTPDNFQSRRPNTSFCFLDIRSPGLGDTAMYLCATSRDSGRGYTDTQYFGPGTRLTVL.

This clone came up a few times. This chain joins TRBV12-5 and TRBJ1-2; D is possibly TRBD1 (6 bases). Per the germline V gene, CDR1 is LGHNT and CDR2 is FRNRAP. This CDR3 is built from 13 residues. V lost 7 bases and J lost 2, with 11 bases in between. The DNA of the CDR3 is TGTGCTAGTGCCCCTGGACAGAACTATGGCTACACCTTC. It translates to CASAPGQNYGYTF.

This chain connects TRBV5-8 to TRBJ2-5; D call uncertain. CDR1 and CDR2 (germline): SGHTS, YDEGEE. The CDR3 runs 12 residues. V lost 0 bases to trimming and J lost 4 bases, with 4 bases between them. CDR3 sequence: CASSLVRETQYF. Written as DNA, the CDR3 is TGTGCCAGCAGCTTGGTGAGAGAGACCCAGTACTTC.

The rearrangement joins TRBV5-6 to TRBJ2-2, with D tentatively TRBD1 (6 bases). CDR3 size: 14 residues. The germline CDR1 and CDR2 sequences are SGHDT and YYEEEE. The V gene lost 5 bases and the J gene lost 6 bases, with 14 bases spanning the gap. The CDR3 coding sequence is TGTGCCAGCAGGGGTGAAGGGGGTGCCGGGGAGCTGTTTTTT. This translates into CASRGEGGAGELFF.

This rearrangement joins TRBV15 to TRBJ2-1, with 9 bases aligning to TRBD1. CDR3 length: 14 amino acids. CDR1 and CDR2 (germline): LNHNV, YYDKDF (reference sequence). V was pared by 5 bases and J by 8 bases, with 7 bases of the junction left unmatched. CDR3 loop: CATSADRGVHEQFF. In nucleotides, the CDR3 is TGTGCCACCAGCGCGGACAGGGGAGTCCATGAGCAGTTCTTC.